The present T cell receptor beta chain was sequenced within a study of blood T cell repertoires in COVID-19. Study at large: Acute-phase and convalescent COVID-19 samples originated in the United States, Italy and Spain. The cDNA or gDNA used as material had been derived from T cells, B-cell-depleted T cells, or PBMCs.

Produced via immunoSEQ multiplex PCR; TCRdb's table is partial and in-frame only. This sample carries tens of thousands of clones, roughly 80% of them seen once, and the ten largest clones take under 15%. In germline, CDR1 is SEHNR, CDR2 FQNEAQ (reference sequence). The CDR3 runs 12 residues. The V and J ends lost 6 bases and 2 bases respectively, with 6 bases between them. The V and J genes are TRBV7-9 and TRBJ2-3; D remains ambiguous. The sequencing sample was made of peripheral blood. This receptor was identified in a man aged 55 to 70 with COVID-19, enrolled during active disease. CDR3 nucleotide sequence: TGTGCCAGCAGACGAGCCACAGATACGCAGTATTTT. It is translated as CASRRATDTQYF.